Listed below are T cell receptor beta chains from one sample, sequenced in a study of T cells in localized non-small cell lung cancer. Some clones are missing from TCRdb's copy, which holds only in-frame ones; the method was immunoSEQ multiplex PCR. The table lists some 15,000 clones, approximately 85% of them singletons. This sample comprised peripheral blood, obtained before any cancer treatment. Receptors were obtained from a woman aged 40 to 75 with stage I lung adenocarcinoma. The CDR3 runs from the conserved cysteine through the conserved F or W. D genes are given only for firm matches. Clone size is not always given. Where it is, it says once, few, many or a class for expanded clones.

TRBV19	TRBJ1-5	17	NA	NA	CASRKNNRDYSNQPQHF	TGTGCCAGTAGGAAAAACAACAGGGATTATAGCAATCAGCCCCAGCATTTT
TRBV6-6	TRBJ2-5	16	TRBD1	NA	CASRAAGQGVEETQYF	TGTGCCAGCAGGGCAGCGGGACAGGGGGTTGAGGAGACCCAGTACTTC
TRBV5-4	TRBJ2-1	16	NA	NA	CASSQGIGGSYNEQFF	TGTGCCAGCAGCCAAGGTATCGGGGGCTCCTACAATGAGCAGTTCTTC
TRBV11-3	TRBJ2-7	14	NA	NA	CASSLSGNPYEQYF	TGTGCCAGCAGCCTCTCGGGGAACCCCTACGAGCAGTACTTC
TRBV6-5	TRBJ1-1	14	NA	NA	CASTEEGGGTEAFF	TGTGCCAGCACCGAAGAGGGAGGTGGCACTGAAGCTTTCTTT
TRBV12-5	TRBJ1-2	15	TRBD1	NA	CASGLVQGFNYGYTF	TGTGCTAGTGGTTTGGTACAGGGGTTTAACTATGGCTACACCTTC
TRBV15	TRBJ2-3	21	TRBD2	NA	CATSRSSGRSGETSSTDTQYF	TGTGCCACCAGCAGATCTTCAGGACGGAGCGGGGAGACCTCTAGCACAGATACGCAGTATTTT
TRBV30	TRBJ2-5	13	NA	NA	CAWSVSPRETQYF	TGTGCCTGGAGTGTAAGCCCGAGGGAGACCCAGTACTTC
TRBV4-2	TRBJ1-2	14	NA	NA	CASSQATGLEGYTF	TGTGCCAGCAGCCAAGCTACTGGCCTAGAGGGCTACACCTTC
TRBV6-5	TRBJ2-1	14	TRBD2	few	CASSRLAGVNEQFF	TGTGCCAGCAGTCGACTAGCGGGGGTTAATGAGCAGTTCTTC
TRBV6-4	TRBJ2-3	14	TRBD1	few	CASMTGVMTDTQYF	TGTGCCAGCATGACAGGGGTAATGACAGATACGCAGTATTTT
TRBV7-2	TRBJ2-1	13	NA	NA	CASSRGTHEEQFF	TGTGCCAGCAGCCGCGGGACCCACGAGGAGCAGTTCTTC
TRBV10-2	TRBJ2-7	15	TRBD2	NA	CASSDLSGGHYEQYF	TGCGCCAGCAGTGACCTTAGCGGGGGGCACTACGAGCAGTACTTC
TRBV14	TRBJ1-6	17	NA	NA	CASSQSHGSSYNSPLHF	TGTGCCAGCAGCCAAAGCCACGGAAGCTCCTATAATTCACCCCTCCACTTT
TRBV7-2	TRBJ1-4	13	NA	NA	CASSSRDTERLFF	TGTGCCAGCAGCTCCCGGGACACCGAAAGACTGTTTTTT
TRBV5-1	TRBJ2-7	15	NA	NA	CASTLLPGDSYEQYF	TGCGCCAGCACCCTCCTCCCGGGGGACTCCTACGAGCAGTACTTC
TRBV10-3	TRBJ1-1	13	NA	NA	CAISAGVNTEAFF	TGTGCCATCAGTGCGGGGGTGAACACTGAAGCTTTCTTT
TRBV29-1	TRBJ1-3	13	NA	NA	CSVEGYSGNTIYF	TGCAGCGTAGAGGGCTACTCTGGAAACACCATATATTTT
TRBV6-1	TRBJ1-1	13	NA	few	CASSEGQYSEAFF	TGTGCCAGCAGTGAAGGTCAATACAGTGAAGCTTTCTTT
TRBV30	TRBJ1-2	13	TRBD1	NA	CAWVGQGKGGYTF	TGTGCCTGGGTTGGACAGGGGAAAGGTGGCTACACCTTC
TRBV19	TRBJ1-6	15	NA	few	CASRQGFLVSSPLHF	TGTGCCAGTAGGCAGGGGTTTTTGGTTTCTTCACCCCTCCACTTT
TRBV5-1	TRBJ1-1	15	NA	NA	CASRPGQLMNTEAFF	TGCGCCAGCAGACCCGGACAGTTGATGAACACTGAAGCTTTCTTT
TRBV5-4	TRBJ2-1	14	NA	NA	CASSHSAGAGEQFF	TGTGCCAGCAGCCACTCTGCGGGGGCGGGTGAGCAGTTCTTC
TRBV28	TRBJ1-6	13	NA	NA	CASSGAGISPLHF	TGTGCCAGCAGTGGGGCAGGGATTTCACCCCTCCACTTT
TRBV30	TRBJ2-3	15	TRBD2	NA	CAWSRTSSVTDTQYF	TGTGCCTGGAGTCGGACTAGCAGTGTGACAGATACGCAGTATTTT
TRBV19	TRBJ1-2	17	TRBD1	NA	CASVPRGTGRGDYGYTF	TGTGCCAGTGTTCCCCGCGGGACAGGGCGGGGGGACTATGGCTACACCTTC
TRBV19	TRBJ1-3	11	NA	NA	CASSIGNTIYF	TGCGCCAGTAGTATTGGAAACACCATATATTTT
TRBV6-6	TRBJ2-7	15	NA	NA	CASSYGGGQTYEQYF	TGTGCCAGCAGTTACGGGGGGGGACAAACCTACGAGCAGTACTTC
TRBV7-9	TRBJ2-1	14	TRBD1	NA	CASSSGQVYNEQFF	TGTGCCAGCAGCTCCGGACAGGTATACAATGAGCAGTTCTTC
TRBV6-5	TRBJ1-2	13	NA	NA	CASSYGVHQGYTF	TGTGCCAGCAGTTATGGTGTACATCAGGGCTACACCTTC
TRBV13	TRBJ1-4	15	NA	few	CASSLRGGPNEKLFF	TGTGCCAGCAGCTTGAGGGGAGGGCCTAATGAAAAACTGTTTTTT
TRBV28	TRBJ1-5	14	NA	NA	CASTRGGINQPQHF	TGTGCCAGCACGAGGGGGGGGATCAATCAGCCCCAGCATTTT
TRBV7-8	TRBJ1-2	16	NA	NA	CASSLEGGGGRGGYTF	TGTGCCAGCAGCTTAGAAGGCGGGGGGGGGCGTGGCGGCTACACCTTC
TRBV5-1	TRBJ2-1	14	TRBD1	NA	CASSAGQGPNEQFF	TGCGCCAGCAGCGCCGGACAGGGCCCCAATGAGCAGTTCTTC
TRBV18	TRBJ1-2	13	NA	NA	CASSPAGNYGYTF	TGTGCCAGCTCACCAGCAGGAAACTATGGCTACACCTTC
TRBV25-1	TRBJ1-6	14	NA	NA	CASSEQTGVSPLHF	TGTGCCAGCAGTGAACAGACCGGGGTCTCACCCCTCCACTTT
TRBV18	TRBJ1-3	14	TRBD1	NA	CASSPTGAGNTIYF	TGTGCCAGCTCACCGACAGGGGCTGGAAACACCATATATTTT
TRBV30	TRBJ1-5	13	NA	NA	CARAGGAGQPQHF	TGTGCCCGAGCTGGGGGGGCAGGTCAGCCCCAGCATTTT
TRBV13	TRBJ2-7	14	TRBD1	once	CASSYTGTGDEQYF	TGTGCCAGCAGCTATACCGGGACAGGGGACGAGCAGTACTTC
TRBV4-3	TRBJ1-6	14	NA	NA	CASSQDWANSPLHF	TGCGCCAGCAGCCAAGATTGGGCAAATTCACCCCTCCACTTT
TRBV6-4	TRBJ2-3	15	NA	NA	CASSDSGHITDTQYF	TGTGCCAGCAGTGACTCTGGGCACATCACAGATACGCAGTATTTT
TRBV30	TRBJ1-5	12	NA	NA	CACADSNQPQHF	TGTGCCTGCGCAGATAGCAATCAGCCCCAGCATTTT
TRBV5-6	TRBJ1-1	11	NA	NA	CASSFQGEAFF	TGTGCCAGCAGCTTTCAGGGTGAAGCTTTCTTT
TRBV4-3	TRBJ1-5	14	NA	few	CASSQEDGNQPQHF	TGCGCCAGCAGCCAAGAGGACGGCAATCAGCCCCAGCATTTT
TRBV4-3	TRBJ2-5	16	NA	NA	CASSQDRLRAQETQYF	TGCGCCAGCAGCCAAGATCGGTTAAGAGCCCAAGAGACCCAGTACTTC
TRBV18	TRBJ2-1	16	TRBD2	NA	CASSRSSSGGSGEQFF	TGTGCCAGCTCACGGTCGAGCAGCGGGGGGAGTGGCGAGCAGTTCTTC
TRBV28	TRBJ1-5	12	NA	few	CASTRWSQPQHF	TGTGCCAGCACCCGGTGGAGTCAGCCCCAGCATTTT
TRBV7-5	TRBJ2-3	19	NA	NA	CARSSSGGTSCPSTDTQYF	TGTGCCAGAAGCTCTTCCGGGGGGACTAGCTGCCCTAGCACAGATACGCAGTATTTT
TRBV7-6	TRBJ2-6	20	NA	once	CASSLGPPGRLSSGANVLTF	TGTGCCAGCTCCTTAGGACCTCCCGGACGGTTGAGCTCTGGGGCCAACGTCCTGACTTTC
TRBV4-3	TRBJ1-5	15	NA	NA	CASSQDRQGGQPQHF	TGCGCCAGCAGCCAAGATCGTCAGGGCGGTCAGCCCCAGCATTTT